Shown below are 20 T cell receptor beta chains from a single sample sequenced in a study of Graves' ophthalmopathy and Graves' hyperthyroidism. Transcripts of RNA were the source for amplifying TCR beta CDR3 regions. HTBI-primed RT-PCR formed the first round, and a multiplex PCR formed the second. TCRdb recomputed calls from the multiplex PCR reads with MiXCR, one row per CDR3 protein. The sample consists of about 1.2 million distinct CDR3 sequences, about 38% of them appearing once. The material sequenced was peripheral blood or thyroid tissue (not recorded which). The receptors shown here come from an adult man with Graves' hyperthyroidism.

The V gene is TRBV27, the J gene TRBJ1-2; perhaps TRBD1 as D (6 bases). The CDR3 extends over 14 amino acids. V shed 4 bases and J shed 4 bases, with 13 bases lying between them. Germline CDR1 MNHEY, CDR2 SMNVEV (reference sequence). The CDR3 DNA reads TGTGCCAGCAGTTCAGCAGGGGTCCCCTATGGCTACACCTTC. It is translated as CASSSAGVPYGYTF.

This clonotype has just a few counts. The chain is built from TRBV6-5 and TRBJ1-2, with a possible D match to TRBD1 (6 bases). Germline CDR1 reads MNHEY; CDR2 reads SVGAGI. The CDR3 is 15 residues long. V lost 8 bases and J lost 2, with 18 bases in between. Written as DNA, the CDR3 is TGTGCCAGCCTGTCTCCGGCAGGGGAGAACTATGGCTACACCTTC. It encodes CASLSPAGENYGYTF.

This clonotype was observed a handful of times. The chain is built from TRBV5-5 and TRBJ2-5; the D gene is possibly TRBD1 (6 bases). Germline CDR1 SGHKS, CDR2 YYEKEE (reference sequence). The CDR3 totals 16 residues. V gave up 3 bases and J gave up 3 bases, with 18 bases separating them. The CDR3 DNA reads as TGTGCCAGCAGCTCTAACCCCCGACAGGCCAAAGAGACCCAGTACTTC. Its translation is CASSSNPRQAKETQYF.

In its sample, this clonotype was seen many times. The chain combines TRBV6-6 with TRBJ1-4; D is unclear. The V gene lost 2 bases and the J gene lost 10 bases, with 8 bases spanning the gap. The CDR3 spans 12 residues. CDR1 and CDR2 from the germline V gene are MNHNY and SVGAGI (reference sequence). CDR3 DNA: TGTGCCAGCAGTTACGGGGTCGGAAAACTGTTTTTT. This codes for CASSYGVGKLFF.

The sample holds one count of this clonotype. This clone may be a read error of a much larger clone one base away. V and J are TRBV20-1 and TRBJ2-1; a weak D match, TRBD2 (5 bases). Germline assignment: CDR1 DFQATT and CDR2 SNEGSKA (reference sequence). V lost 3 bases to trimming and J lost 10 bases, with 19 bases between them. The CDR3 has 14 amino acids. CDR3 coding DNA: TGCAGTGCTAGGCGACTTGAGCGGACCTACGAGCAGTTCTTC. Its translation is CSARRLERTYEQFF.

This clonotype has a count of ten or more. V gene TRBV25-1 combines with J gene TRBJ1-1; D is uncertain. V was pared by 5 bases and J by 2 bases, with 18 bases between. The CDR3 sequence is 16 residues long. Germline CDR1 and CDR2: MGHDK and SYGVNS. The CDR3 nucleotides are TGTGCCAGCAGTCCTGAAGGGCGTGGATTTAACACTGAAGCTTTCTTT. Amino acid sequence: CASSPEGRGFNTEAFF.

The chain is built from TRBV19 and TRBJ2-2, with 12 bases identical to TRBD2. This CDR3 spans 14 amino acids. Germline CDR1 and CDR2: LNHDA and SQIVND (reference sequence). The J segment lost 6 bases and the V segment lost 8 bases, leaving 4 bases of the junction unmatched. Written as DNA, the CDR3 is TGTGCCAGTGCGGGACTAGCGGGCCCCGGGGAGCTGTTTTTT. Translated, it gives CASAGLAGPGELFF.

On this clonotype: Possible read error: a much larger clone is one base away. The chain uses TRBV11-2 and TRBJ2-7, with TRBD2 matching 7 bases. Germline loops: CDR1 SGHAT, CDR2 FQNNGV. CDR3 length equals 14 residues. Unmatched junction bases numbered 10, after V lost 7 bases and J lost 4 bases. CDR3 bases: TGTGCCAGCATCTTGGGACTAAAGCCATACGAGCAGTACTTC. Encoded protein: CASILGLKPYEQYF.

The rearrangement links TRBV7-9 to TRBJ2-5, with a possible D match to TRBD1 (5 bases). Germline V gene lookup returns CDR1 SEHNR and CDR2 FQNEAQ (reference sequence). This CDR3 region has 14 residues. The V end was cut by 5 bases, the J end by 3 bases, with 13 bases between. CDR3 region: CASSAGQYEETQYF. CDR3 DNA: TGTGCCAGCAGCGCTGGACAATACGAAGAGACCCAGTACTTC.

The table lists this clonotype with a few counts. The rearrangement joins TRBV7-9 to TRBJ1-2; 7 bases match TRBD1. The CDR3 runs 15 residues. Trimming at V came to 1 base and at J to 8 bases, leaving 10 bases not matched to a gene. Germline V gives CDR1 SEHNR, CDR2 FQNEAQ (reference sequence). In DNA form, the CDR3 reads TGTGCCAGCAGCTTAGGACAGGGTAGCGCAAACGGCTACACCTTC. Protein product: CASSLGQGSANGYTF.

The chain uses TRBV5-5 and TRBJ2-5; maybe TRBD1 (6 bases). This CDR3 has 15 residues. Trimming stripped 1 base from V and 5 bases from J, with 15 bases between. Germline V CDR1 and CDR2: SGHKS, YYEKEE (reference sequence). The CDR3 here is CASSLTRTVSETQYF. In DNA form, the CDR3 reads TGTGCCAGCAGCTTGACCCGGACAGTAAGTGAGACCCAGTACTTC.

This clonotype was picked up many times. This chain joins TRBV7-2 and TRBJ1-6; TRBD1 might be the D (5 bases). The CDR3 is 14 amino acids. Per the germline V gene, CDR1 is SGHTA and CDR2 is FQGNSA. Trimming removed 5 bases from V and 8 bases from J, with 13 bases in between. The CDR3: CASSLTELYSPLHF. The CDR3 DNA is TGTGCCAGCAGCCTGACAGAGTTATATTCACCCCTCCACTTT.

This clonotype was observed a handful of times. The chain combines TRBV4-2 with TRBJ2-5; no clear D gene. V was trimmed by 4 bases and J by 1 base, leaving 13 bases between them. The CDR3 is made up of 15 amino acids. Germline assignment: CDR1 LGHNA and CDR2 YNFKEQ. The CDR3 region has the DNA TGTGCCAGCAGCCTAACGGTCGGTAGCCAAGAGACCCAGTACTTC. Translating it yields CASSLTVGSQETQYF.

This clonotype has ten or more counts. The rearrangement links TRBV29-1 to TRBJ2-5, with D possibly being TRBD1 (7 bases). There are 15 residues in the CDR3. The V end lost 7 bases, the J end lost 4 bases, and 22 bases lay between the germline ends. The germline V gene encodes CDR1 SQVTM and CDR2 ANQGSEA. The chain's CDR3 is CSGRDWGQRRETQYF. The CDR3 DNA sequence: TGCAGCGGGCGGGATTGGGGACAGCGCCGAGAGACCCAGTACTTC.

The chain has TRBV5-5 and TRBJ1-3; D remains unclear. Deletions cut 2 bases from V and 4 bases from J, with 7 bases between. CDR3 length: 13 residues. In germline, CDR1 is SGHKS, CDR2 YYEKEE (reference sequence). CDR3 bases: TGTGCCAGCAGCTTAACCGCGGGAAACACCATATATTTT. Translation: CASSLTAGNTIYF.

This clonotype has only a few counts. The genes are TRBV4-1 and TRBJ2-2, with 7 bases lining up with TRBD1. The trim removed 0 bases at V and 4 bases at J, leaving 11 bases unmatched. Germline V lookup: CDR1 MGHRA, CDR2 YSYEKL. This CDR3 is built from 18 residues. The CDR3: CASSQDLVRGGGTGELFF. DNA for the CDR3: TGCGCCAGCAGCCAAGATCTGGTTCGAGGGGGCGGCACCGGGGAGCTGTTTTTT.

This sequence joins TRBV29-1 and TRBJ2-5; D not certain. The CDR3 spans 13 residues. Germline CDR1 is SQVTM and CDR2 is ANQGSEA. Trimming took off 8 bases at V and 3 bases at J, with 16 bases between the two ends. The CDR3 is CSSLPSDKETQYF. CDR3 sequence (DNA): TGCAGCTCATTACCATCAGACAAAGAGACCCAGTACTTC.

Note on this clonotype: A read error is possible here, since a much larger clone lies one base away. The chain is built from TRBV5-1 and TRBJ2-7; possibly TRBD1 for D (6 bases). V lost 1 base to trimming and J lost 2 bases, with 13 bases between them. The CDR3 runs to 15 residues. Germline CDR1 reads SGHRS; CDR2 reads YFSETQ. The CDR3 spells CASSLRSGETYEQYF. CDR3 in DNA: TGCGCCAGCAGCTTGAGGTCAGGGGAGACCTACGAGCAGTACTTC.

The CDR3 protein is CSVGGQGNQPQHF. CDR3 sequence (DNA): TGCAGCGTCGGGGGACAGGGCAATCAGCCCCAGCATTTT. The rearrangement joins TRBV29-1 to TRBJ1-5; 8 bases agree with TRBD1. Germline assignment: CDR1 SQVTM and CDR2 ANQGSEA. With 6 bases clipped from V and 2 bases from J, the junction kept 3 bases outside the gene matches. The CDR3 is 13 residues long.

This clonotype was picked up many times. The gene calls are TRBV20-1 and TRBJ2-7; TRBD2 matches 7 bases. V shed 0 bases and J 3 bases; nucleotides not matched to a gene: 8. The CDR3 spans 15 residues. Per germline, CDR1 DFQATT and CDR2 SNEGSKA (reference sequence). The CDR3 here is CSARDGGGSLYEQYF. The CDR3 region has the DNA TGCAGTGCTAGAGATGGCGGGGGATCCCTCTACGAGCAGTACTTC.